The source of this T cell receptor beta chain is a study of blood T cell repertoires in COVID-19. Study details: The United States, Italy and Spain were the sources of the acute and convalescent COVID-19 samples.

Which cohort a participant joined came from the clinical history participants gave. Two negative PCRs, clearance, or symptom resolution were required of recovered Cohort 3 donors. V lost 0 bases and J lost 2; bases outside the gene matches: 5. The CDR3 loop spans 15 amino acids. Germline V gene data show CDR1 as SGHRS and CDR2 as YFSETQ. Clones were sequenced by immunoSEQ multiplex PCR, and TCRdb holds only the in-frame ones, with some missing. The sample holds fewer than 500,000 clones; approximately 92% are singletons and the top ten take 1% to 1.3%. The sample was PBMCs or T cells enriched from blood (not recorded which). This TCR derives from a man younger than 45 who had recovered from COVID-19. This rearrangement joins TRBV5-1 to TRBJ2-7; TRBD1 agrees at 7 bases. In nucleotides, the CDR3 is TGCGCCAGCAGCTTGGGGACAGGAGATACCTACGAGCAGTACTTC. Its protein is CASSLGTGDTYEQYF.